This T cell receptor beta chain was identified during a study of cytotoxic CD8 clonotypes in ibrutinib-treated CLL. Study details: The authors obtained response samples at a median of about 12 months of treatment, range 6 to 36. Study findings and constraints: Elevated clonality accompanied ibrutinib response, with a return toward baseline values at progression. Public clonotypes, rarely seen, contracted or held steady on treatment.

Comments on this clone: The target antigen is unknown.

In germline, CDR1 is SGHTA, CDR2 FQGTGA. This CDR3 is 15 amino acids long. V was pared by 1 base and J by 0 bases, with 10 bases between. Using immunoSEQ multiplex PCR, the repertoire was profiled, and TCRdb retains in-frame clones only, with some absent. The sample lists 250,000 to 350,000 clones, around 69% occurring once. The receptor comes from a human donor with chronic lymphocytic leukemia. This specimen consisted of PBMCs, obtained at disease progression, from a patient treated with ibrutinib. The chain combines TRBV7-3 with TRBJ2-7; perhaps TRBD1 as D (5 bases). The CDR3 bases are TGTGCCAGCAGCTTAATGGCTGACAGCTCCTACGAGCAGTACTTC. This translates into CASSLMADSSYEQYF. The whole variable domain, remainder taken from reference TRBV7-3 and TRBJ2-7, is GAGVSQTPSNKVTEKGKYVELRCDPISGHTALYWYRQSLGQGPEFLIYFQGTGAADDSGLPNDRFFAVRPEGSVSTLKIQRTERGDSAVYLCASSLMADSSYEQYFGPGTRLTVT.